The 26 T cell receptor beta chains below all came from one sample that was sequenced in a study of chemoradiotherapy in HPV16-positive cancers (dated 2022 in TCRdb). Library preparation employed the immunoSEQ multiplex PCR assay. TCRdb limited this immuneACCESS table to in-frame rearrangements with V and J called. A share of clones is missing; checked studies link under half to unresolved V genes, and the rest is unexplained. The sample table contains about 3,300 clones; only one count was recorded for around 66% of them. The top ten hold 13% to 15% of the sample. This specimen was taken from a patient who underwent chemoradiotherapy. All receptors derive from a human donor with HPV-associated anogenital cancer.

The chain employs TRBV20-1 and TRBJ2-5; D unresolved. This CDR3 region has 11 residues. The V gene's germline CDR1 is DFQATT and CDR2 SNEGSKA (reference sequence). V lost 3 bases and J lost 5, with 7 bases in between. The chain's CDR3 is CSARPRETQYF. CDR3 in DNA: TGCAGTGCTAGGCCCCGGGAGACCCAGTACTTC.

The rearrangement joins TRBV18 to TRBJ1-2; the D is unclear. Trimming left V 2 bases short and J 2 bases short, with 9 bases between. Germline V gives CDR1 KGHSH, CDR2 LQKENI. The CDR3 has 14 amino acids. The CDR3 spells CASSPGEVNYGYTF. The CDR3 nucleotides are TGTGCCAGCTCACCAGGGGAGGTGAACTATGGCTACACCTTC. Filled out from reference TRBV18 and TRBJ1-2, the complete variable domain reads NAGVMQNPRHLVRRRGQEARLRCSPMKGHSHVYWYRQLPEEGLKFMVYLQKENIIDESGMPKERFSAEFPKEGPSILRIQQVVRGDSAAYFCASSPGEVNYGYTFGSGTRLTVV.

The V and J genes are TRBV9 and TRBJ1-5; no reliable D call. This CDR3 is built from 15 residues. From germline, CDR1 is SGDLS and CDR2 YYNGEE. V lost 0 bases, J lost 3 bases, and 10 bases lay in between. The CDR3 region is CASSVDGGYNQPQHF. In DNA, the CDR3 is TGTGCCAGCAGCGTAGACGGAGGATACAATCAGCCCCAGCATTTT. The whole variable domain, remainder taken from reference TRBV9 and TRBJ1-5, is DSGVTQTPKHLITATGQRVTLRCSPRSGDLSVYWYQQSLDQGLQFLIQYYNGEERAKGNILERFSAQQFPDLHSELNLSSLELGDSALYFCASSVDGGYNQPQHFGDGTRLSIL.

In nucleotides, the CDR3 is TGTGCCAGTAGCAATCCTAACCGGGGAAAGAACTACGAGCAGTACTTC. It is translated as CASSNPNRGKNYEQYF. The V call is TRBV19, the J call TRBJ2-7; perhaps TRBD2 as D (5 bases). V was cut by 6 bases and J by 3 bases, with 21 bases left in between. Germline V gives CDR1 LNHDA, CDR2 SQIVND (reference sequence). The CDR3 extends over 16 amino acids.

By sample share, this clone is large. This rearrangement joins TRBV5-1 to TRBJ2-5; no reliable D call. CDR1 SGHRS and CDR2 YFSETQ come from the germline V gene. The V end was cut by 0 bases, the J end by 2 bases, with 11 bases between. The CDR3 is made up of 15 amino acids. The CDR3 sequence is CASSLVGQAQETQYF. CDR3 nucleotides: TGCGCCAGCAGCTTGGTTGGGCAGGCACAAGAGACCCAGTACTTC.

The chain is built from TRBV19 and TRBJ2-5, with 11 nucleotides matching TRBD1. CDR3 length: 13 residues. The trim removed 4 bases at V and 12 bases at J, leaving 7 bases unmatched. Germline values: CDR1 LNHDA, CDR2 SQIVND (reference sequence). The CDR3 nucleotides are TGTGCCAGTAGTACCACGAAGGGACAGGGGGAGTACTTC. Residues: CASSTTKGQGEYF.

The chain joins TRBV23-1 to TRBJ1-1; 9 bases are a match to TRBD1. TRBV23-1 is an ORF, and what it does is uncertain. There are 16 residues in the CDR3. V shed 5 bases and J 7 bases; nucleotides not matched to a gene: 14. CDR3 loop: CASSFRSNRGQSEAFF. The DNA for the CDR3 is TGCGCCAGCAGTTTCAGATCCAACAGGGGGCAAAGTGAAGCTTTCTTT.

The V gene is TRBV27, the J gene TRBJ2-6; 7 nucleotides align to TRBD1. V shed 4 bases, J shed 0 bases, and the junction held 9 bases outside the gene matches. CDR1 MNHEY and CDR2 SMNVEV come from the germline V gene (reference sequence). CDR3 size: 18 residues. CDR3 protein: CASSSLTGKISGANVLTF. CDR3 in DNA: TGTGCCAGCAGTTCCCTGACAGGGAAGATCTCTGGGGCCAACGTCCTGACTTTC.

This clone turned up a few times. Written as DNA, the CDR3 is TGTGCCAGCAGTTCGGGACAGGTGGCTGGAAACACCATATATTTT. Translated, it gives CASSSGQVAGNTIYF. The rearrangement uses TRBV27 and TRBJ1-3; 8 nucleotides match TRBD1. Germline values: CDR1 MNHEY, CDR2 SMNVEV (reference sequence). V shed 4 bases and J 2 bases; nucleotides not matched to a gene: 4. The CDR3 loop spans 15 amino acids.

The DNA of the CDR3 is TGTGCCAGCAGCTTGGACGGCTCTGGGGCCAACGTCCTGACTTTC. Amino acid sequence: CASSLDGSGANVLTF. V usage is TRBV7-2 and J usage is TRBJ2-6; D call uncertain. The germline V and J ends were trimmed by 3 bases and 0 bases, with 6 bases remaining between them. The CDR3 runs to 15 residues. Germline lookup yields CDR1 SGHTA and CDR2 FQGNSA.

This chain links TRBV5-1 with TRBJ1-5, with 7 bases aligning to TRBD1. V lost 4 bases and J lost 0; bases outside the gene matches: 13. CDR1 is SGHRS and CDR2 is YFSETQ in the germline V gene. The CDR3 length is 18 residues. The CDR3 nucleotides read TGCGCCAGCAGCATGCGACAGGGTGGTGGATATAGCAATCAGCCCCAGCATTTT. Protein sequence: CASSMRQGGGYSNQPQHF.

This chain links TRBV7-2 with TRBJ1-2; D is perhaps TRBD1 (5 bases). Trimming pared 1 base from V and 2 bases from J, leaving 17 bases between. The CDR3 sequence is 17 residues long. CDR1 is SGHTA, CDR2 FQGNSA, per germline. CDR3 sequence (DNA): TGTGCCAGCAGCTTAGATAGTCCAGGGAGGCCCAACTATGGCTACACCTTC. It encodes CASSLDSPGRPNYGYTF.

The gene calls are TRBV2 and TRBJ2-7; tentatively, D is TRBD1 (6 bases). The CDR3 is 16 amino acids. The V end was cut by 5 bases, the J end by 0 bases, with 17 bases between. Germline V gene sequence: CDR1 SNHLY, CDR2 FYNNEI. The CDR3 DNA reads TGTGCCAGCAGTCCCATGGACAGTCCCAACTCCTACGAGCAGTACTTC. Residues: CASSPMDSPNSYEQYF.

In regard to this clone: Germline and junction disagree at one end, which may indicate a read error. V is TRBV27 and J is TRBJ1-5; weak D call: TRBD1 (6 bases). Germline V gene data show CDR1 as MNHEY and CDR2 as SMNVEV (reference sequence). This CDR3 spans 18 amino acids. The CDR3, as DNA: TGTGCCAGCAGTTTTTACGGAAGAGGGGGGATTAGCAGTCAGCCCCAGCATTTT. Amino acid sequence: CASSFYGRGGISSQPQHF.

This chain links TRBV19 with TRBJ2-1; 14 bases line up with TRBD2. J gave up 7 bases and V 3 bases, and 2 bases lay outside the gene matches. The CDR3 covers 15 residues. The V gene's germline CDR1 is LNHDA and CDR2 SQIVND (reference sequence). CDR3 in amino acids: CASSIGTSGGNEQFF. The CDR3 DNA follows: TGTGCCAGTAGTATCGGGACTAGCGGGGGAAATGAGCAGTTCTTC.

This rearrangement joins TRBV6-1 to TRBJ2-7; TRBD2 matches at 8 bases. Trimming removed 1 base from V and 6 bases from J; junction bases left unmatched: 14. Germline V gene data show CDR1 as MNHNS and CDR2 as SASEGT. The CDR3 consists of 17 residues. The CDR3 loop reads CASSEGASGWDRGEQYF. Written as DNA, the CDR3 is TGTGCCAGCAGTGAAGGGGCTAGCGGGTGGGACCGAGGCGAGCAGTACTTC.

The genes are TRBV7-2 and TRBJ1-2; the D is unclear. V gave up 2 bases and J gave up 2 bases, with 21 bases separating them. From germline, CDR1 is SGHTA and CDR2 FQGNSA. CDR3 length: 18 amino acids. The CDR3, as DNA: TGTGCCAGCAGCTTACTAGCCGGCCGGAACGTTTTCAACTATGGCTACACCTTC. As protein: CASSLLAGRNVFNYGYTF.

The chain carries TRBV19 and TRBJ2-6; 7 bases fit TRBD1. The CDR3 is made up of 15 amino acids. The V gene end was trimmed by 7 bases and the J gene end by 2 bases; junction bases not matched to a gene: 5. Germline values: CDR1 LNHDA, CDR2 SQIVND (reference sequence). The CDR3 DNA follows: TGTGCCAGTACAATCGACAGGGCTGGGGCCAACGTCCTGACTTTC. Its protein product is CASTIDRAGANVLTF. Based on the CDR3 plus reference TRBV19 and TRBJ2-6, the full variable domain is DGGITQSPKYLFRKEGQNVTLSCEQNLNHDAMYWYRQDPGQGLRLIYYSQIVNDFQKGDIAEGYSVSREKKESFPLTVTSAQKNPTAFYLCASTIDRAGANVLTFGAGSRLTVL.

This chain connects TRBV6-1 to TRBJ2-7; TRBD2 matches 7 bases. The CDR3 covers 16 residues. V shed 2 bases, J shed 2 bases, and the junction held 9 bases outside the gene matches. Germline V CDR1 and CDR2: MNHNS, SASEGT. The CDR3 here is CASSELEGGSAYEQYV. As DNA, the CDR3 is TGTGCCAGCAGTGAATTGGAGGGAGGGTCGGCCTACGAGCAGTACGTC.

This clone was seen once. V is TRBV7-2 and J is TRBJ2-7; 10 nucleotides match TRBD2. Germline V lookup: CDR1 SGHTA, CDR2 FQGNSA. The V segment lost 5 bases and the J segment 0 bases; nucleotides outside the gene matches: 10. The CDR3 consists of 17 residues. The CDR3 sequence: CASSVWGLASSSYEQYF. The CDR3 DNA follows: TGTGCCAGCAGCGTATGGGGACTAGCGTCGAGCTCCTACGAGCAGTACTTC.

This chain joins TRBV28 and TRBJ2-6; D remains unclear. There are 15 residues in the CDR3. CDR1 and CDR2 (germline): MDHEN, SYDVKM. Trimming pared 3 bases from V and 4 bases from J, leaving 10 bases between. The CDR3, as DNA: TGTGCCAGCAGTTTTAAGTCCTTGGGGGCCAACGTCCTGACTTTC. This codes for CASSFKSLGANVLTF.

This clone was seen a few times. The V call is TRBV30, the J call TRBJ2-7; D not certain. The CDR3 runs 12 residues. CDR1 GTSNPN and CDR2 SVGIG come from the germline V gene (reference sequence). The V and J ends lost 7 bases and 1 base respectively, with 11 bases between them. The CDR3 sequence: CASDGRSYEQYF. The CDR3 DNA reads as TGTGCCTCGGACGGACGGTCCTACGAGCAGTACTTC.

This clone was recorded once. The J gene is TRBJ1-6, the V gene TRBV19; no reliable D call. This CDR3 is 13 amino acids long. The germline gives CDR1 LNHDA, CDR2 SQIVND (reference sequence). With 6 bases removed from V and 10 bases from J, the gap between germline ends came to 13 bases. CDR3 nucleotide sequence: TGTGCCAGTAGAAAGTGGGGAGACTCACCCCTCCACTTT. Its protein product is CASRKWGDSPLHF.

V is TRBV10-2 and J is TRBJ2-7, with D unclear. V was trimmed by 2 bases and J by 3 bases, leaving 8 bases between them. The germline V gene encodes CDR1 WSHSY and CDR2 SAAADI. This CDR3 region has 13 residues. The CDR3 coding sequence is TGCGCCAGCAGTGAGGTCGGATACTACGAGCAGTACTTC. This encodes CASSEVGYYEQYF.

This clone was counted a few times. The chain joins TRBV30 to TRBJ1-1; D gene unclear. The CDR3 is 13 amino acids. The germline CDR1 and CDR2 sequences are GTSNPN and SVGIG (reference sequence). Trimming cost V 5 bases and J 0 bases, with 10 bases left between them. CDR3 coding DNA: TGTGCCTGGGACGAAGTCATGAACACTGAAGCTTTCTTT. Residues: CAWDEVMNTEAFF.

The genes are TRBV4-1 and TRBJ1-4; a weak D match, TRBD1 (6 bases). CDR3 size: 17 residues. Trimming took off 0 bases at V and 2 bases at J, with 13 bases between the two ends. Per the germline V gene, CDR1 is MGHRA and CDR2 is YSYEKL. CDR3 sequence: CASSQENSGGTNEKLFF. The CDR3 bases are TGCGCCAGCAGCCAAGAGAATTCGGGGGGCACTAATGAAAAACTGTTTTTT.